Each of the 25 T cell receptor beta chains below was sequenced from the same sample in a study of shared T cell receptors in the human thymus. Profiled with immunoSEQ multiplex PCR; TCRdb holds only in-frame clones, not every one. The top ten hold 0.0095% to 0.012% of the sample, which has 500,000 to 750,000 clones, approximately 87% seen once. These data are also associated with another study on human thymus T cells.

Sequenced sample: thymocytes. These receptors were obtained from a boy under two years old with a congenital heart defect.

The chain has TRBV7-8 and TRBJ1-1, with a weak D call TRBD1 (5 bases). The CDR3 extends over 16 amino acids. Per germline, CDR1 SGHVS and CDR2 FQNEAQ. V lost 3 bases and J 2 bases, leaving 16 bases between the germline ends. The CDR3 loop reads CASSLGGIYLNTEAFF. The CDR3 DNA reads as TGTGCCAGCAGCTTGGGGGGGATCTATCTCAACACTGAAGCTTTCTTT.

This clone was seen more than once but under ten times. The rearrangement uses TRBV15 and TRBJ2-1; 9 bases align to TRBD2. Germline CDR1 reads LNHNV; CDR2 reads YYDKDF (reference sequence). CDR3 length: 17 residues. V was pared by 5 bases and J by 3 bases, with 11 bases of the junction left unmatched. CDR3 coding DNA: TGTGCCACCAGCTCGCGGGAGGGCCCCGCGGGCTACAATGAGCAGTTCTTC. Translation gives CATSSREGPAGYNEQFF.

The chain employs TRBV30 and TRBJ2-7, with TRBD2 as a possible D gene (6 bases). This CDR3 spans 11 amino acids. Deletions cut 3 bases from V and 6 bases from J, with 9 bases between. CDR1 and CDR2 (germline): GTSNPN, SVGIG (reference sequence). The CDR3 loop reads CAWRGGVEQYF. In DNA, the CDR3 is TGTGCCTGGAGAGGAGGGGTCGAGCAGTACTTC.

V is TRBV10-1 and J is TRBJ2-7; D possibly corresponds to TRBD1 (5 bases). From germline, CDR1 is WNHNN and CDR2 SYGVQD (reference sequence). V lost 7 bases and J lost 5, with 15 bases in between. This CDR3 has 13 amino acids. The CDR3 reads CASIQGASHEQYF. In DNA form, the CDR3 reads TGCGCCAGCATCCAGGGTGCGTCCCACGAGCAGTACTTC.

The chain couples TRBV27 to TRBJ2-7, with 8 bases that match TRBD1. Germline trimming cut 6 bases from V and 0 bases from J; bases unmatched to any gene: 1. CDR3 length equals 13 residues. The germline CDR1 and CDR2 sequences are MNHEY and SMNVEV (reference sequence). CDR3 in amino acids: CASRQGASYEQYF. CDR3 DNA sequence: TGTGCCAGCAGGCAGGGGGCCTCCTACGAGCAGTACTTC.

V is TRBV30 and J is TRBJ2-3, with 9 bases identical to TRBD1. Trimming took 4 bases from V and 3 from J; bases not matched to a gene: 5. This CDR3 is 14 amino acids long. Germline V gene lookup returns CDR1 GTSNPN and CDR2 SVGIG (reference sequence). CDR3 region: CAWTPGQGTDTQYF. The CDR3 bases are TGTGCCTGGACACCGGGACAGGGTACAGATACGCAGTATTTT. Drawing the rest from reference TRBV30 and TRBJ2-3, the complete variable domain is SQTIHQWPATLVQPVGSPLSLECTVEGTSNPNLYWYRQAAGRGLQLLFYSVGIGQISSEVPQNLSASRPQDRQFILSSKKLLLSDSGFYLCAWTPGQGTDTQYFGPGTRLTVL.

Worth noting for this clone: The same CDR3 can be traced to other DNA sequences in this sample. The V and J genes are TRBV9 and TRBJ2-3; 7 nucleotides align to TRBD1. CDR3 length: 14 residues. The V and J ends lost 2 bases and 2 bases, in that order; junction bases with no gene match: 2. Germline CDR1 and CDR2: SGDLS and YYNGEE. The CDR3 reads CASSVDRDTDTQYF. For the CDR3, the DNA is TGTGCCAGCAGCGTCGACAGGGACACAGATACGCAGTATTTT. Full variable domain (missing parts from reference TRBV9 and TRBJ2-3): DSGVTQTPKHLITATGQRVTLRCSPRSGDLSVYWYQQSLDQGLQFLIQYYNGEERAKGNILERFSAQQFPDLHSELNLSSLELGDSALYFCASSVDRDTDTQYFGPGTRLTVL.

The chain carries TRBV4-1 and TRBJ2-5; perhaps TRBD1 as D (6 bases). This CDR3 comprises 16 residues. V dropped 2 bases and J dropped 0 bases, with 13 bases sitting between them. CDR1 is MGHRA and CDR2 is YSYEKL in the germline V gene. The CDR3 DNA reads as TGCGCCAGCAGCCAACCTGGACAGACCCACCAAGAGACCCAGTACTTC. It specifies CASSQPGQTHQETQYF.

J is TRBJ1-6 and V is TRBV6-1; D possibly corresponds to TRBD1 (5 bases). The CDR3 is made up of 14 amino acids. The germline V gene has CDR1 MNHNS and CDR2 SASEGT. V lost 2 bases, J lost 7 bases, and 9 bases lay in between. In DNA form, the CDR3 reads TGTGCCAGCAGTGAAAGGAGGGGAAATTCACCCCTCCACTTT. It translates to CASSERRGNSPLHF.

V and J are TRBV30 and TRBJ1-4; TRBD1 might be the D (5 bases). The CDR3 is 16 amino acids. The V end lost 3 bases, the J end lost 7 bases, and 21 bases lay between the germline ends. Germline values: CDR1 GTSNPN, CDR2 SVGIG (reference sequence). As DNA, the CDR3 is TGTGCCTGGAGCGCCAGGGTGGGGGGTAACCGTGAAAAACTGTTTTTT. This sequence encodes CAWSARVGGNREKLFF.

V usage is TRBV5-1 and J usage is TRBJ2-5; the match to TRBD2 covers 8 bases. The J call is in doubt because the DNA end fits TRBJ2-7 better. The germline V gene has CDR1 SGHRS and CDR2 YFSETQ. The length of the CDR3 is 15 residues. This CDR3 is CASSSVPSGSYEQYF. The CDR3 bases are TGCGCCAGCAGCTCGGTCCCTAGCGGGTCCTACGAGCAGTACTTC.

V usage is TRBV28 and J usage is TRBJ2-7; the D is unclear. Germline CDR1 and CDR2: MDHEN and SYDVKM. This CDR3 has 14 amino acids. V lost 5 bases, J lost 2 bases, and 13 bases lay in between. The CDR3 nucleotides read TGTGCCAGCAGTCCCGACACTGTCCCCTACGAGCAGTACTTC. Translated: CASSPDTVPYEQYF. Variable domain in full (rest from reference TRBV28 and TRBJ2-7): DVKVTQSSRYLVKRTGEKVFLECVQDMDHENMFWYRQDPGLGLRLIYFSYDVKMKEKGDIPEGYSVSREKKERFSLILESASTNQTSMYLCASSPDTVPYEQYFGPGTRLTVT.

The chain has TRBV5-6 and TRBJ2-7, with TRBD1 identical over 7 bases. With V trimmed by 5 bases and J by 3 bases, 17 bases remained unmatched. The germline gives CDR1 SGHDT, CDR2 YYEEEE. This CDR3 has 17 amino acids. This CDR3 reads CASSRDSKAHGGYEQYF. In DNA, the CDR3 is TGTGCCAGCAGTCGGGACAGCAAAGCCCACGGCGGCTACGAGCAGTACTTC.

The chain recombines TRBV19 with TRBJ1-5; D may be TRBD1 (5 bases). The CDR3 contains 19 residues. Trimming cost V 0 bases and J 2 bases, with 20 bases left between them. Germline CDR1 LNHDA, CDR2 SQIVND (reference sequence). CDR3 sequence reads: CASSIDQEGRDPGNQPQHF. CDR3 nucleotide sequence: TGTGCCAGTAGTATAGACCAGGAGGGACGAGACCCTGGCAATCAGCCCCAGCATTTT.

The chain uses TRBV7-9 and TRBJ2-7, with 7 nucleotides matching TRBD2. This CDR3 is 13 amino acids long. In germline, CDR1 is SEHNR, CDR2 FQNEAQ (reference sequence). Trimming removed 3 bases from V and 5 bases from J; junction bases left unmatched: 4. The CDR3 loop is CASSFGGEDEQYF. The CDR3 nucleotides are TGTGCCAGCAGCTTTGGGGGGGAGGACGAGCAGTACTTC.

The rearrangement joins TRBV5-6 to TRBJ2-2, with 9 nucleotides matching TRBD2. The germline V gene encodes CDR1 SGHDT and CDR2 YYEEEE. This CDR3 is built from 15 residues. With V trimmed by 4 bases and J by 4 bases, 5 bases remained unmatched. This chain's CDR3 is CASSLGLAITGELFF. The CDR3 DNA sequence: TGTGCCAGCAGCCTCGGACTAGCGATCACCGGGGAGCTGTTTTTT.

The V call is TRBV4-2, the J call TRBJ2-2; D is perhaps TRBD2 (5 bases). The germline V and J ends were trimmed by 0 bases and 0 bases, with 5 bases remaining between them. The germline CDR1 and CDR2 sequences are LGHNA and YNFKEQ. The CDR3 length is 15 residues. The DNA for the CDR3 is TGTGCCAGCAGCCAAGAGGGAGCGAACACCGGGGAGCTGTTTTTT. Translating gives CASSQEGANTGELFF.

The chain is built from TRBV7-6 and TRBJ2-5, with no clear D. The CDR3 is made up of 13 amino acids. The V end lost 1 base, the J end lost 3 bases, and 6 bases lay between the germline ends. From germline, CDR1 is SGHVS and CDR2 FNYEAQ. The CDR3 protein is CASSLDSEETQYF. In DNA, the CDR3 is TGTGCCAGCAGCTTAGACTCGGAAGAGACCCAGTACTTC.

The chain is built from TRBV5-1 and TRBJ2-3, with a tentative D call TRBD1 (5 bases). V lost 3 bases, J lost 4 bases, and 12 bases lay in between. The CDR3 loop spans 14 amino acids. Per germline, CDR1 SGHRS and CDR2 YFSETQ. The CDR3 bases are TGCGCCAGCAGCTCGTGTCCCAGGGCAGATACGCAGTATTTT. Residues: CASSSCPRADTQYF.

The rearrangement links TRBV19 to TRBJ2-5; the D gene is possibly TRBD2 (8 bases). The CDR3 contains 20 residues. Germline V gene lookup returns CDR1 LNHDA and CDR2 SQIVND (reference sequence). The V end was cut by 3 bases, the J end by 0 bases, with 26 bases between. The CDR3 DNA is TGTGCCAGTAGTATGAACCCGGCGACAGGGCCGGGAGGGTACCAAGAGACCCAGTACTTC. Protein product: CASSMNPATGPGGYQETQYF.

This clone was recorded only once. V is TRBV4-2 and J is TRBJ2-1, with 8 bases aligning to TRBD2. The V gene end was trimmed by 5 bases and the J gene end by 13 bases; junction bases not matched to a gene: 10. Germline values: CDR1 LGHNA, CDR2 YNFKEQ. The CDR3 spans 13 residues. CDR3 loop: CASSSKSGSRQFF. For the CDR3, the DNA is TGTGCCAGCAGCTCCAAGAGCGGGAGTAGACAGTTCTTC.

V is TRBV25-1 and J is TRBJ1-1, with D perhaps TRBD1 (5 bases). V shed 2 bases and J shed 3 bases, with 10 bases lying between them. The CDR3 contains 14 residues. Germline CDR1 and CDR2: MGHDK and SYGVNS. CDR3: CASSERDLHTEAFF. The DNA for the CDR3 is TGTGCCAGCAGTGAAAGGGACTTACACACTGAAGCTTTCTTT.

The gene calls are TRBV5-4 and TRBJ2-1, with 14 nucleotides matching TRBD2. Germline assignment: CDR1 SGHNT and CDR2 YYREEE (reference sequence). There are 17 residues in the CDR3. V lost 2 bases and J lost 8; bases outside the gene matches: 9. This CDR3 is CASSFTTGTSGSDEQFF. CDR3 bases: TGTGCCAGCAGCTTCACTACCGGGACTAGCGGGAGCGATGAGCAGTTCTTC.

V and J are TRBV13 and TRBJ2-1, with 14 bases aligning to TRBD2. V lost 4 bases, J lost 4 bases, and 9 bases stayed unmatched. The V gene's germline CDR1 is PRHDT and CDR2 FYEKMQ (reference sequence). This CDR3 contains 18 residues. CDR3: CASSSYGTSGREYNEQFF. The CDR3 DNA is TGTGCCAGCAGCTCCTACGGGACTAGCGGGAGAGAGTACAATGAGCAGTTCTTC.

Concerning this clone: The sample carries other DNA sequences with the same CDR3. The chain employs TRBV20-1 and TRBJ1-2; D unclear. The V and J ends lost 5 bases and 3 bases respectively, with 7 bases between them. Germline V gene sequence: CDR1 DFQATT, CDR2 SNEGSKA (reference sequence). CDR3 length equals 11 residues. CDR3 nucleotides: TGCAGTGCTCGGGGAGACTATGGCTACACCTTC. Its protein product is CSARGDYGYTF.